This TCR beta chain was sequenced for a study of radiation and T cells in renal cell carcinoma. Study details: Nephrectomy followed 15 Gy stereotactic body radiation by 4 weeks.

On this clone itself: Antigen specificity is unknown.

Per the germline V gene, CDR1 is SGHVS and CDR2 is FNYEAQ. This CDR3 has 16 residues. J gave up 7 bases and V 1 base, and 5 bases lay outside the gene matches. The protocol was immunoSEQ multiplex PCR, while the TCRdb copy is restricted to in-frame clones and leaves out a portion. Here the sample spans 150,000 or so clones, around four fifths being singletons. Study outcomes and limitations: From baseline, blood top tumor clonotypes peaked at 2 weeks post-radiation. Baseline intratumoral clonotype presence is unknown without pretreatment biopsies.

Sample time point: baseline pretreatment blood. Treatment in this sample: 15 Gy SBRT to primary tumor, nephrectomy 4 weeks later. Blood was sampled at baseline, 2 weeks and 4 weeks after SBRT. The sequencing here drew on blood, taken from a patient whose treatment included radiotherapy and nephrectomy. The receptor was isolated from a woman aged 45 to 65 with renal cell carcinoma. The J gene is TRBJ2-7, the V gene TRBV7-6; 15 nucleotides agree with TRBD2. CDR3 protein: CASSLGFGTSGREQYF. The CDR3 nucleotides are TGTGCCAGCAGCTTAGGATTTGGGACTAGCGGGAGGGAGCAGTACTTC.